This T cell receptor beta chain is drawn from a study of cytomegalovirus exposure and HLA in healthy donors. Study conclusions and caveats: It was reported in a later analysis that an Asian-associated ancestry cluster showed fewer N-insertions than the approximately 670-donor mean. Rates of TCR association differed by HLA locus in a later analysis, with DRB1 highest and HLA-C lowest.

The CDR3 covers 15 residues. With 4 bases clipped from V and 5 bases from J, the junction kept 7 bases outside the gene matches. The germline gives CDR1 GTSNPN, CDR2 SVGIG (reference sequence). As regards this clone: Its cognate antigen is unknown.

Primers for the PCR totalled 60 Vbeta and 13 Jbeta. The repertoire was sequenced with immunoSEQ multiplex PCR; TCRdb's copy has only in-frame clones and lacks some. This sample has 100,000 to 150,000 clones, with 75% to 85% found just once. The chain recombines TRBV30 with TRBJ2-3; 12 nucleotides line up with TRBD2. What was sequenced was PBMCs. This sequence originates from a man aged 45-65 years in good health and CMV-seronegative. CDR3 sequence reads: CAWNPSGGAIDTQYF. CDR3 in DNA: TGTGCCTGGAATCCTAGCGGGGGGGCCATAGATACGCAGTATTTT.